The rows below give T cell receptor beta chains drawn from one sample of a study of T cells after yellow fever vaccination. Each CDR3 protein is one row after TCRdb ran MiXCR on the 5' RACE reads. The data contain under 250,000 distinct CDR3 sequences, approximately 3.3% of them seen just once; the ten biggest clones take up roughly 3%. The source was CD4+ T cells sorted from PBMCs, collected 10 days after the yellow fever booster vaccination. These receptors originate from a man between 18 and 29 years old who received the YFV17D yellow fever vaccine. The CDR3 runs from the conserved cysteine through the conserved F or W.

j_call v_call cdr3_aa
TRBJ1-6 TRBV10-3 CATQSGRWNSPLHF
TRBJ1-1 TRBV3-1 CASSQGGGSVTEAFF
TRBJ2-3 TRBV4-2 CASSQEGGGHTDTQYF
TRBJ1-1 TRBV7-2 CASSFPGTGLAFF
TRBJ2-2 TRBV6-5 CASSYEIANTGELFF
TRBJ1-1 TRBV18 CASSPEESLNTEAFF
TRBJ2-3 TRBV20-1 CSPKGEDTQYF
TRBJ1-1 TRBV21-1 CASSSSTGTEAFF
TRBJ2-5 TRBV10-3 CAIRGTGETQYF
TRBJ2-3 TRBV24-1 CATSDYYGGATDTQYF
TRBJ2-7 TRBV4-2 CASSQDKKEQYF
TRBJ1-2 TRBV6-6 CASSYPTDSVYGYTF
TRBJ1-6 TRBV7-2 CASSLRGTSDSPLHF
TRBJ1-5 TRBV5-8 CASSPGEYSNQPQHF
TRBJ1-4 TRBV5-1 CASSSGAPNEKLFF
TRBJ2-2 TRBV20-1 CSARGLAGGANTGELFF
TRBJ2-1 TRBV7-2 CASSLGPRLGEQFF
TRBJ1-5 TRBV20-1 CSARKGSNQPQHF
TRBJ2-3 TRBV7-2 CASSPDRGGTDTQYF
TRBJ1-1 TRBV7-6 CASSKNRENTEAFF
TRBJ1-2 TRBV12-3/TRBV12-4 CASSEGQAYGYTF
TRBJ2-7 TRBV6-2/TRBV6-3 CASSYSIREQYF
TRBJ1-2 TRBV20-1 CSARNRDYGYTF
TRBJ2-5 TRBV20-1 CSARSGGGAYF
TRBJ2-3 TRBV4-2 CASSQRGSTDTQYF
TRBJ2-7 TRBV5-6 CASRRTGASYEQYF
TRBJ2-3 TRBV9 CASSPHSADTQYF
TRBJ2-1 TRBV5-1 CASSRGGALHEQFF
TRBJ2-5 TRBV7-2 CASSLGGGVLLGETQYF
TRBJ1-2 TRBV20-1 CSAGGDRGDGYTF
TRBJ1-5 TRBV6-2/TRBV6-3 CASRMDRGNQPQHF
TRBJ2-5 TRBV7-9 CASSRRRDQNQETQYF
TRBJ2-7 TRBV6-6 CASSGTTGQGEQYF
TRBJ1-5 TRBV4-1 CASSHTTGQGNQPQHF
TRBJ2-1 TRBV10-3 CAIMAQGKGYNEQFF
TRBJ2-5 TRBV5-1 CASGNGQTQETQYF
TRBJ2-5 TRBV29-1 CSVRGGIKETQYF
TRBJ2-7 TRBV4-3 CASSRTGDASYEQYF
TRBJ1-2 TRBV3-2 CASSSRGGRDGSGYTF
TRBJ1-5 TRBV12-3/TRBV12-4 CASSFMAGSNQPQHF
TRBJ1-5 TRBV20-1 CSARDSRYSNQPQHF
TRBJ2-7 TRBV7-9 CASSPLTRTATEQYF
TRBJ1-2 TRBV9 CASSPRDRAGGYTF
TRBJ1-4 TRBV19 CASSTTATGKLFF
TRBJ1-2 TRBV27 CASSKGGWYGYTF
TRBJ2-3 TRBV7-2 CASSLVGQASTDTQYF
TRBJ1-1 TRBV19 CASSPGGFMNTEAFF
TRBJ2-5 TRBV6-5 CASSYSTVGETQYF
TRBJ2-1 TRBV7-2 CASSSPIYNEQFF
TRBJ2-2 TRBV5-6 CASSYLARNTGELFF
TRBJ1-5 TRBV19 CASSIGVEPPIHF
TRBJ2-2 TRBV6-5 CASSPGQGAGGELFF
TRBJ2-5 TRBV5-4 CASSYGQGARETQYF
TRBJ1-1 TRBV7-9 CASRGMNTEAFF
TRBJ2-3 TRBV9 CASSLQGGRLYF
TRBJ2-1 TRBV5-5 CASSLVRAEQFF
TRBJ2-5 TRBV7-3 CASSLRGGGEGMKTQYF
TRBJ2-3 TRBV4-1 CASSQESQRRSTDTQYF